This TCR beta chain was sequenced during a study of cytomegalovirus exposure and HLA in healthy donors. Study conclusions and caveats: A later analysis found TCR association rates differed by HLA locus, highest for DRB1 and lowest for HLA-C. Per published accounts, TCR beta sequences correctly predicted the HLA-A and HLA-B alleles of most subjects. Later analysis demonstrated an association between a missense DCLRE1C variant and TCR beta V- and J-gene trimming.

V trimming: 4 bases; J trimming: 2 bases; junction bases outside the gene matches: 6. Germline V gene data show CDR1 as SGHRS and CDR2 as YFSETQ. The CDR3 contains 16 residues. This clone was picked up a small number of times. The target antigen is unknown. The PCR employed 60 Vbeta primers together with 13 Jbeta primers. Methods used by the authors: Unique TCR beta chains totaled some 88 million in a later count, with some 10 million of them shared. TCRdb keeps only in-frame clones here, not all; method: immunoSEQ multiplex PCR. For V, J and clone size, that table is used; D and trimming come from the DNA. The data contain some 120,000 clones, about 85% of them seen just once; the ten biggest clones take up roughly 4.1%.

The rearrangement links TRBV5-1 to TRBJ2-1, with 10 bases that match TRBD2. The source is a man between 18 and 35 years old in good health and CMV-seropositive. The sample comprised PBMCs. The CDR3 loop is CASSGGLADPYNEQFF. CDR3 in DNA: TGCGCCAGCAGCGGCGGACTAGCGGACCCCTACAATGAGCAGTTCTTC.